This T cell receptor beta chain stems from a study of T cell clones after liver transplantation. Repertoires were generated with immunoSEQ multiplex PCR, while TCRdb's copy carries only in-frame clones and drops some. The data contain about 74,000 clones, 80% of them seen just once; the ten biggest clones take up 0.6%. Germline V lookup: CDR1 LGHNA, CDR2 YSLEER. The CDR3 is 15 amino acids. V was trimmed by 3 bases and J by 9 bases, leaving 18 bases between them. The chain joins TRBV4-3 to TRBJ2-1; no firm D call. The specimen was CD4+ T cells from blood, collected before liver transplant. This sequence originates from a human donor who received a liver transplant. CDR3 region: CASSHSAHLGIEQFF. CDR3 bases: TGCGCCAGCAGCCATTCCGCCCACCTAGGAATTGAGCAGTTCTTC.